This TCR beta chain stems from a study of blood T cell repertoires in COVID-19. Across the study: COVID-19 samples, acute and convalescent, were from the United States, Italy and Spain. From T cells, B-cell-depleted T cells, or PBMCs came the material, which was cDNA or gDNA.

The V segment lost 5 bases and the J segment 2 bases; nucleotides outside the gene matches: 5. The CDR3 is 15 residues long. Germline values: CDR1 SGHTA, CDR2 FQGTGA. Authors' methods: Quantification of nucleated cells was approximated via reference gene primer amplification. Clones were read by immunoSEQ multiplex PCR, and TCRdb kept only the in-frame ones, dropping some. V and J calls and clone size are as listed in that table; D and trimming were resolved from the DNA. The profile shows over 20,000 clones, around 88% of them singletons. This TCR derives from a man aged 70-80 years with acute or convalescent COVID-19. Sequencing was done on a sample of peripheral blood. The chain uses TRBV7-3 and TRBJ2-3; 9 positions agree with TRBD2. This CDR3 reads CASSRSGRNTDTQYF. CDR3 DNA sequence: TGTGCCAGCAGCCGGAGCGGGAGGAACACAGATACGCAGTATTTT.